Listed below are T cell receptor beta chains from one sample, sequenced in a study of human T cells and chemical hapten exposure. One entry per CDR3 protein, called by TCRdb with MiXCR from the RACE reads. Of about 99,000 distinct CDR3 sequences in the sample, around 12% were seen once. The material was whole blood, obtained in connection with sensitization to the hapten diphenylcyclopropenone (DPC). The receptors originated from a woman in her forties with alopecia areata. Some clones in this sample may be carry-over from other donors' samples. CDR3s include the opening cysteine and the closing phenylalanine or tryptophan. Fields, in order: D gene, V gene, clone size, J gene, CDR3 protein, CDR3 DNA. A D gene is named only where the DNA matches it firmly. Size is stated for part of the rows, as once, few or many counts, or as a class when the clone is expanded.

D gene: NA; V gene: TRBV18; clone size: many; J gene: TRBJ2-5; CDR3 protein: CASSPPLETQYF; CDR3 DNA: TGTGCCAGCTCACCACCTTTAGAGACCCAGTACTTC
D gene: NA; V gene: TRBV7-9; clone size: many; J gene: TRBJ1-6; CDR3 protein: CASSLVSGYNSPLHF; CDR3 DNA: TGTGCCAGCAGCTTAGTCTCGGGGTATAATTCACCCCTCCACTTT
D gene: NA; V gene: TRBV7-3; clone size: NA; J gene: TRBJ2-5; CDR3 protein: CASSFAGAETQYF; CDR3 DNA: TGTGCCAGCAGCTTTGCCGGTGCGGAGACCCAGTACTTC
D gene: TRBD1; V gene: TRBV19; clone size: NA; J gene: TRBJ1-5; CDR3 protein: CASSRWDRNQPQHF; CDR3 DNA: TGTGCCAGTAGTAGGTGGGACAGAAATCAGCCCCAGCATTTT
D gene: TRBD2; V gene: TRBV18; clone size: few; J gene: TRBJ2-1; CDR3 protein: CASSPYRAGGVLDEQFF; CDR3 DNA: TGTGCCAGCTCACCCTATCGAGCGGGAGGGGTTTTGGATGAGCAGTTCTTC
D gene: NA; V gene: TRBV12-3/TRBV12-4; clone size: few; J gene: TRBJ2-3; CDR3 protein: CASTTDREDNTDTQYF; CDR3 DNA: TGTGCCAGCACCACGGACCGAGAAGATAACACAGATACGCAGTATTTT
D gene: NA; V gene: TRBV4-1; clone size: NA; J gene: TRBJ2-3; CDR3 protein: CASRGSDTQYF; CDR3 DNA: TGCGCCAGCCGGGGTTCAGATACGCAGTATTTT
D gene: TRBD2; V gene: TRBV6-2/TRBV6-3; clone size: few; J gene: TRBJ2-1; CDR3 protein: CASSLTGGLNNEQFF; CDR3 DNA: TGTGCCAGCAGCCTGACTGGGGGACTAAACAATGAGCAGTTCTTC
D gene: NA; V gene: TRBV6-2/TRBV6-3; clone size: many; J gene: TRBJ2-1; CDR3 protein: CASQRGGSSYNEQFF; CDR3 DNA: TGTGCCAGCCAACGCGGTGGAAGCTCCTACAATGAGCAGTTCTTC
D gene: NA; V gene: TRBV27; clone size: NA; J gene: TRBJ2-7; CDR3 protein: CASRGSTYEQYF; CDR3 DNA: TGTGCCAGCAGAGGTAGCACCTACGAGCAGTACTTC
D gene: TRBD2; V gene: TRBV5-4; clone size: NA; J gene: TRBJ2-7; CDR3 protein: CASSLLAGVGEQYF; CDR3 DNA: TGTGCCAGCAGCTTGTTAGCGGGAGTCGGTGAGCAGTACTTC
D gene: NA; V gene: TRBV7-3; clone size: many; J gene: TRBJ2-3; CDR3 protein: CASSPGTSSTDTQYF; CDR3 DNA: TGTGCCAGCAGCCCCGGGACTTCTAGCACAGATACGCAGTATTTT
D gene: NA; V gene: TRBV29-1; clone size: NA; J gene: TRBJ2-7; CDR3 protein: CSVVDRISYEQYF; CDR3 DNA: TGCAGCGTTGTCGACAGGATCTCCTACGAGCAGTACTTC
D gene: NA; V gene: TRBV20-1; clone size: few; J gene: TRBJ2-5; CDR3 protein: CSAALWARETQYF; CDR3 DNA: TGCAGTGCTGCCCTGTGGGCTAGAGAGACCCAGTACTTC
D gene: TRBD2; V gene: TRBV28; clone size: few; J gene: TRBJ2-7; CDR3 protein: CASGGREDLSYEQYF; CDR3 DNA: TGTGCCAGCGGCGGGAGGGAGGACCTCTCCTACGAGCAGTACTTC